The clone carrying this T cell receptor beta chain was counted once. Its target is unknown. This specimen belongs to a study of cytomegalovirus exposure and HLA in healthy donors. Study outcomes and limitations: The classifier reportedly diagnosed cytomegalovirus status with high specificity and sensitivity. An observed cluster of highly shared sequence variants was recorded as a likely sequencing artifact. The majority of CMV-associated TCR beta chains were reported as apparently HLA-restricted in a later analysis.

Germline lookup yields CDR1 LGHNA and CDR2 YSLEER. CDR3 length equals 15 residues. V was clipped by 3 bases and J by 0 bases, with 12 bases between them. 13 Jbeta primers and 60 Vbeta primers were used for the PCR. TCRdb's table, derived via immunoSEQ multiplex PCR, lists solely in-frame clones and lacks some. The sample holds 100,000 to 150,000 clones; about 80% are singletons and the top ten take roughly 4%. The sequence derives from a woman aged 40-49 years in good health and CMV-seropositive. Source material: PBMCs. V and J are TRBV4-3 and TRBJ2-7; D is undetermined. Written as DNA, the CDR3 is TGCGCCAGCAGCCAGCACGTCCTGAGCTCCTACGAGCAGTACTTC. Its translation is CASSQHVLSSYEQYF.